Presented here are 20 T cell receptor beta chains from one specimen sequenced in a study of blood T cell repertoires in COVID-19. Clones were read by immunoSEQ multiplex PCR, and TCRdb kept only the in-frame ones, dropping some. The sample yields more than 95,000 clones, more than 70% seen once. Source material: peripheral blood. The receptors were sampled from a human donor in a cohort sampled during active COVID-19.

The gene calls are TRBV27 and TRBJ2-1; 12 nucleotides line up with TRBD2. Unmatched junction bases numbered 7, after V lost 0 bases and J lost 4 bases. The CDR3 runs 18 residues. CDR1 MNHEY and CDR2 SMNVEV come from the germline V gene (reference sequence). The CDR3 DNA follows: TGTGCCAGCAGTTTATCCCCTTTACTAGCGGGAGGTTACAATGAGCAGTTCTTC. This sequence encodes CASSLSPLLAGGYNEQFF.

V is TRBV7-9 and J is TRBJ2-3, with TRBD2 matching 7 bases. Germline V CDR1 and CDR2: SEHNR, FQNEAQ (reference sequence). The CDR3 sequence is 14 residues long. After removal of 8 bases from V and 3 bases from J, the junction contained 8 bases not matched to a gene. In nucleotides, the CDR3 is TGTGCCAGCGGCGGGTTCGGGGGGACAGATACGCAGTATTTT. The encoded protein is CASGGFGGTDTQYF.

The chain employs TRBV3-1 (or the pseudogene TRBV3-2) and TRBJ2-3; 9 bases are shared with TRBD2. The CDR3 is 20 amino acids. J was trimmed by 2 bases and V by 0 bases; bases with no gene match: 15. Germline CDR1 LGHDT, CDR2 YNNKEL (reference sequence). The CDR3 loop is CASSQDRLAGGPKLTDTQYF. DNA for the CDR3: TGTGCCAGCAGCCAAGATCGATTGGCGGGAGGGCCTAAGCTCACAGATACGCAGTATTTT.

Only one count was recorded for this clone. The V and J genes are TRBV27 and TRBJ2-5; D perhaps matches TRBD1 (6 bases). Trimming took off 3 bases at V and 2 bases at J, with 16 bases between the two ends. CDR3 length: 16 amino acids. The V gene's germline CDR1 is MNHEY and CDR2 SMNVEV (reference sequence). CDR3 in amino acids: CASSLGPHRDQETQYF. Here the CDR3 DNA reads TGTGCCAGCAGTTTGGGTCCCCACAGGGATCAAGAGACCCAGTACTTC.

V is TRBV11-2 and J is TRBJ1-4, with D possibly matching TRBD1 (5 bases). The CDR3 contains 17 residues. The germline V and J ends were trimmed by 5 bases and 5 bases, with 21 bases remaining between them. From germline, CDR1 is SGHAT and CDR2 FQNNGV. CDR3 sequence (DNA): TGTGCCAGCAGCGCAGCGGGATGGGGAGAGGGGAATGAAAAACTGTTTTTT. Translated, it gives CASSAAGWGEGNEKLFF.

The chain carries TRBV2 and TRBJ2-2, with 10 bases fitting TRBD1. Germline V CDR1 and CDR2: SNHLY, FYNNEI. This CDR3 has 13 residues. V gave up 6 bases and J gave up 7 bases; unmatched junction bases: 2. The CDR3 reads CASRGQGIGELFF. CDR3 bases: TGTGCCAGCAGGGGACAGGGGATCGGGGAGCTGTTTTTT.

This rearrangement joins TRBV19 to TRBJ2-1; 8 bases are a match to TRBD2. With V trimmed by 2 bases and J by 3 bases, 6 bases remained unmatched. The CDR3 spans 16 residues. Germline-derived CDR1 and CDR2 are LNHDA and SQIVND (reference sequence). The CDR3 here is CASSISGGGSYNEQFF. The DNA of the CDR3 is TGTGCCAGTAGTATATCGGGAGGGGGAAGCTACAATGAGCAGTTCTTC.

The V gene is TRBV4-2, the J gene TRBJ2-1, with 12 bases that match TRBD2. This CDR3 has 15 residues. V lost 4 bases to trimming and J lost 8 bases; unmatched junction nucleotides: 6. Germline V gene sequence: CDR1 LGHNA, CDR2 YNFKEQ. The CDR3 here is CASSPTSGSSDEQFF. The CDR3 bases are TGTGCCAGCAGCCCGACTAGCGGGAGTTCTGATGAGCAGTTCTTC.

For this clone: The same CDR3 also results from other DNA sequences found in this sample. The V gene is TRBV7-3, the J gene TRBJ2-3; a weak D match, TRBD2 (6 bases). CDR1 and CDR2 (germline): SGHTA, FQGTGA. V was cut by 2 bases and J by 0 bases, with 6 bases left in between. The CDR3 contains 14 residues. The CDR3 bases are TGTGCCAGCAGCTTAGGGACTAGCACAGATACGCAGTATTTT. Translated, it gives CASSLGTSTDTQYF.

This clone was detected only once. This chain uses TRBV21-1 with TRBJ2-1; no check of the table's D call, TRBD2, against the DNA was made. TRBV21-1 is recorded as a pseudogene. CDR3 length: 15 residues. CDR3 nucleotides: TGTGCCAGCGAGTTAGCGGGAGGGCCTGGCAATGAGCAGTTCTTC. Translation gives CASELAGGPGNEQFF.

This chain uses TRBV10-1 with TRBJ1-3, with TRBD1 identical over 9 bases. This CDR3 spans 15 amino acids. Trimming at V came to 7 bases and at J to 0 bases, leaving 4 bases not matched to a gene. CDR1 and CDR2 from the germline V gene are WNHNN and SYGVQD (reference sequence). This chain's CDR3 is CASKGQGISGNTIYF. The CDR3 coding sequence is TGCGCCAGCAAGGGACAGGGAATCTCTGGAAACACCATATATTTT.

The chain has TRBV2 and TRBJ2-1; tentative D call: TRBD2 (7 bases). V lost 5 bases to trimming and J lost 7 bases, with 24 bases between them. CDR1 and CDR2 (germline): SNHLY, FYNNEI. This CDR3 has 17 amino acids. The CDR3 coding sequence is TGTGCCAGCAGTCGCCCCCTAGAGCGGGAAAGGGGGAATGAGCAGTTCTTC. As protein: CASSRPLERERGNEQFF.

The J gene is TRBJ2-7, the V gene TRBV5-8, with TRBD2 matching 11 bases. CDR1 and CDR2 from the germline V gene are SGHTS and YDEGEE. CDR3 length: 17 residues. The ends lost 2 bases at V and 5 bases at J; junction bases unmatched: 12. The CDR3 protein is CASSFFRTSGSTNEQYF. CDR3 DNA sequence: TGTGCCAGCAGCTTCTTCAGAACTAGCGGGAGTACCAACGAGCAGTACTTC.

The rearrangement links TRBV27 to TRBJ1-4; TRBD1 agrees at 7 bases. Germline V gene sequence: CDR1 MNHEY, CDR2 SMNVEV (reference sequence). This CDR3 region has 16 residues. V dropped 6 bases and J dropped 1; count of bases not matched to a gene: 8. CDR3 amino acids: CASSKGGGITNEKLFF. DNA for the CDR3: TGTGCCAGCAGCAAAGGGGGCGGGATAACTAATGAAAAACTGTTTTTT.

The chain employs TRBV9 and TRBJ2-1; 8 nucleotides line up with TRBD1. Germline CDR1 is SGDLS and CDR2 is YYNGEE. This CDR3 is built from 14 residues. V lost 3 bases, J lost 4 bases, and 3 bases stayed unmatched. CDR3 protein: CASSGTGPYNEQFF. The CDR3 nucleotides are TGTGCCAGCAGCGGGACAGGGCCATACAATGAGCAGTTCTTC.

This clone was picked up a small number of times. This chain connects TRBV21-1 to TRBJ2-1; whether TRBD2, the table's D call, matches the DNA was not checked. TRBV21-1 is termed a pseudogene. The length of the CDR3 is 13 residues. The CDR3 sequence: CASSKGGYNEQFF. The CDR3 nucleotides read TGTGCCAGCAGCAAAGGAGGGTACAATGAGCAGTTCTTC.

The genes are TRBV6-6 and TRBJ2-1, with 7 bases that match TRBD2. Germline CDR1 and CDR2: MNHNY and SVGAGI (reference sequence). The length of the CDR3 is 15 residues. V was pared by 2 bases and J by 7 bases, with 8 bases of the junction left unmatched. CDR3 amino acids: CASSYRRAGGNEQFF. In nucleotides, the CDR3 is TGTGCCAGCAGTTACCGCAGGGCCGGGGGGAATGAGCAGTTCTTC.

The rearrangement uses TRBV10-1 and TRBJ2-1; perhaps TRBD1 as D (6 bases). This CDR3 is 14 amino acids long. The germline CDR1 and CDR2 sequences are WNHNN and SYGVQD (reference sequence). Trimming removed 0 bases from V and 6 bases from J, with 9 bases in between. The CDR3 loop reads CASSESGRGNEQFF. The DNA of the CDR3 is TGCGCCAGCAGTGAGTCCGGCAGGGGCAATGAGCAGTTCTTC.

The chain couples TRBV9 to TRBJ1-3; D might be TRBD1 (5 bases). Germline lookup yields CDR1 SGDLS and CDR2 YYNGEE. The CDR3 contains 15 residues. Trimming pared 1 base from V and 1 base from J, leaving 9 bases between. The CDR3 bases are TGTGCCAGCAGCGTACAGGGCGAGTCTGGAAACACCATATATTTT. Translation: CASSVQGESGNTIYF.

The chain carries TRBV27 and TRBJ2-1, with 13 bases that match TRBD2. The germline gives CDR1 MNHEY, CDR2 SMNVEV (reference sequence). The CDR3 has 15 amino acids. V dropped 5 bases and J dropped 8; count of bases not matched to a gene: 6. The CDR3 is CASSLLAGGRDEQFF. CDR3 sequence (DNA): TGTGCCAGCAGTCTACTAGCGGGAGGGCGGGATGAGCAGTTCTTC.